Detailed here is one T cell receptor (beta chain). This sample is part of a study of cytomegalovirus exposure and HLA in healthy donors. This PCR relied on a set of 60 Vbeta primers and 13 Jbeta primers. Some clones are missing from TCRdb's copy, which holds only in-frame ones; the method was immunoSEQ multiplex PCR. The sample holds around 140,000 clones, more than 75% seen once. The origin of this receptor is a woman between 25 and 40 years old in good health and CMV-seronegative. The sequencing input was PBMCs.

The CDR3 DNA is TGTGCCAGCAGCTCTAGACAGGGCGAGCAGTACTTC. Translating it yields CASSSRQGEQYF. The chain has TRBV11-3 and TRBJ2-7; 7 positions agree with TRBD1. Germline-derived CDR1 and CDR2 are SGHNT and YENEEA. The CDR3 runs 12 residues. Unmatched junction bases numbered 3, after V lost 4 bases and J lost 6 bases. Full variable domain (rest looked up from reference TRBV11-3 and TRBJ2-7): EAGVVQSPRYKIIEKKQPVAFWCNPISGHNTLYWYLQNLGQGPELLIRYENEEAVDDSQLPKDRFSAERLKGVDSTLKIQPAELGDSAVYLCASSSRQGEQYFGPGTRLTVT.